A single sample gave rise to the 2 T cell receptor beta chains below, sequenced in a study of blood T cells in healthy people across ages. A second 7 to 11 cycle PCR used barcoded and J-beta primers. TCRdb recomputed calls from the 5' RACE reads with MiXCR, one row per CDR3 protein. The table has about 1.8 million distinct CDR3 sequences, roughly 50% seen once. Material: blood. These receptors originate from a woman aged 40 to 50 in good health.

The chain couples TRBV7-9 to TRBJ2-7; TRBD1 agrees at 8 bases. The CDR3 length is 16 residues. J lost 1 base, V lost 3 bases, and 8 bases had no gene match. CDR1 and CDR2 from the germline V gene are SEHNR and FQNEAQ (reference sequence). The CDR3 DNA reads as TGTGCCAGCAGCTTTGCCTTGACAGGGGAATCCTACGAGCAGTACTTC. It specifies CASSFALTGESYEQYF.

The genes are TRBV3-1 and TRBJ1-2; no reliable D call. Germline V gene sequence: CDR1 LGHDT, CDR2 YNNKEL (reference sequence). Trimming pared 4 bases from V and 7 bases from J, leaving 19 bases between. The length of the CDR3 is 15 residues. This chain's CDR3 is CASSPTAFGLGGYTF. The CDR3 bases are TGTGCCAGCAGCCCTACAGCGTTTGGCTTAGGTGGCTACACCTTC.